One sample yielded the 21 T cell receptor beta chains listed below, sequenced in a study of early T cells in non-severe SARS-CoV-2 infection. From the 5' RACE reads, TCRdb called clonotypes with MiXCR, one entry per CDR3 protein. The sample lists about 77,000 distinct CDR3 sequences, 8.5% to 10% occurring once. The sample comprised whole blood. The receptors come from an adult who was a healthcare worker with PCR-confirmed SARS-CoV-2 infection or an uninfected control (not recorded which).

The chain joins TRBV10-3 to TRBJ2-5; TRBD1 matches 9 bases. The junction had 3 bases not matched to a gene; V was cut back by 10 bases and J by 3 bases. Germline CDR1 is ENHRY and CDR2 is SYGVKD. CDR3 size: 12 residues. CDR3 nucleotide sequence: TGTGCCACGGGACAGGGAAAAGAGACCCAGTACTTC. Translating it yields CATGQGKETQYF.

This clonotype was recorded many times. This sequence joins TRBV18 and TRBJ1-5; D unresolved. This CDR3 has 13 residues. CDR1 and CDR2 from the germline V gene are KGHSH and LQKENI. V was cut by 3 bases and J by 0 bases, with 3 bases left in between. The CDR3 DNA reads as TGTGCCAGCTCACCGGGTAGCAATCAGCCCCAGCATTTT. Translated, it gives CASSPGSNQPQHF.

The chain uses TRBV9 and TRBJ2-5; D is uncertain. CDR3 size: 13 residues. The germline CDR1 and CDR2 sequences are SGDLS and YYNGEE. V gave up 0 bases and J gave up 4 bases, with 7 bases separating them. CDR3: CASSVAAGETQYF. The CDR3 region has the DNA TGTGCCAGCAGCGTAGCCGCAGGAGAGACCCAGTACTTC.

To note about this clonotype: This may be a read error, as it is one base from a much larger clone. V gene TRBV5-1 combines with J gene TRBJ2-5; 7 bases map to TRBD2. From germline, CDR1 is SGHRS and CDR2 YFSETQ. The CDR3 covers 16 residues. The trim removed 2 bases at V and 1 base at J, leaving 8 bases unmatched. CDR3 loop: CASSLSAGSVQETQYF. DNA for the CDR3: TGCGCCAGCAGCTTATCAGCGGGAAGCGTCCAAGAGACCCAGTACTTC.

This clonotype was counted many times. The chain recombines TRBV7-9 with TRBJ2-5; no clear D gene. The CDR3 consists of 12 residues. V was pared by 3 bases and J by 2 bases, with 4 bases between. Germline V gene data show CDR1 as SEHNR and CDR2 as FQNEAQ (reference sequence). CDR3 protein: CASSFEQETQYF. The CDR3 nucleotides are TGTGCCAGCAGCTTTGAACAAGAGACCCAGTACTTC.

CDR3 in DNA: TGTGCCAGTAGTACGCGGACGGGCGGCAGCTACACCTTC. Encoded protein: CASSTRTGGSYTF. The gene calls are TRBV19 and TRBJ1-2; D gene ambiguous. The V gene lost 4 bases and the J gene lost 9 bases, with 15 bases spanning the gap. Germline V gives CDR1 LNHDA, CDR2 SQIVND (reference sequence). CDR3 length equals 13 residues.

About this clonotype: It may be a read error: a sequence one base away is much more abundant. V is TRBV7-9 and J is TRBJ1-2, with no clear D. Germline CDR1 SEHNR, CDR2 FQNEAQ (reference sequence). Deletions cut 1 base from V and 8 bases from J, with 11 bases between. There are 13 residues in the CDR3. CDR3 protein: CASSLGRLEGYTF. CDR3 DNA: TGTGCCAGCAGCTTAGGGCGGCTGGAAGGCTACACCTTC.

This clonotype appeared many times. V is TRBV19 and J is TRBJ2-5; D uncertain. The CDR3 is made up of 11 amino acids. From germline, CDR1 is LNHDA and CDR2 SQIVND (reference sequence). Trimming removed 6 bases at V and 3 bases at J, with 5 bases between. The CDR3 DNA reads as TGTGCCAGTAGCATAAAAGAGACCCAGTACTTC. It yields the protein CASSIKETQYF.

This clonotype was recorded a few times. V usage is TRBV4-1 and J usage is TRBJ1-4; 7 bases agree with TRBD1. Germline CDR1 MGHRA, CDR2 YSYEKL. The CDR3 extends over 16 amino acids. With V trimmed by 5 bases and J by 3 bases, 9 bases remained unmatched. The CDR3 nucleotides read TGCGCCAGCAGCGTGAGGGAGCAGGGGGCTAATGAAAAACTGTTTTTT. Its translation: CASSVREQGANEKLFF.

The J gene is TRBJ2-3, the V gene TRBV29-1, with 7 bases fitting TRBD2. The CDR3 has 12 residues. The V and J ends lost 8 bases and 7 bases, in that order; junction bases with no gene match: 9. Per germline, CDR1 SQVTM and CDR2 ANQGSEA. CDR3 sequence (DNA): TGCAGCACACGGGACTATCTCAATACGCAGTATTTT. This sequence encodes CSTRDYLNTQYF.

This clonotype was found a few times. The V call is TRBV6-1, the J call TRBJ2-7; D is unclear. There are 13 residues in the CDR3. V was shortened by 10 bases and J by 4 bases, with 17 bases between the two germline ends. The germline V gene has CDR1 MNHNS and CDR2 SASEGT. The CDR3 here is CATVPNLRYEQYF. Written as DNA, the CDR3 is TGTGCCACCGTACCCAACCTTAGGTACGAGCAGTACTTC.

This clonotype has ten or more counts. This sequence joins TRBV3-1 and TRBJ2-1, with D unresolved. There are 11 residues in the CDR3. CDR1 and CDR2 (germline): LGHDT, YNNKEL (reference sequence). Trimming took off 4 bases at V and 9 bases at J, with 7 bases between the two ends. The CDR3 DNA is TGTGCCAGCAGCCGCCATTCTGAGCAGTTCTTC. This sequence encodes CASSRHSEQFF.

Many counts were recorded for this clonotype. The chain is built from TRBV19 and TRBJ2-2; D is perhaps TRBD1 or TRBD2 (5 bases each). Between the trimmed V and J ends, which lost 6 bases and 2 bases, there was a span of 22 bases. In germline, CDR1 is LNHDA, CDR2 SQIVND (reference sequence). The CDR3 runs to 18 residues. This chain's CDR3 is CASSLLSGTTLNTGELFF. The CDR3 region has the DNA TGTGCCAGTAGCCTATTATCCGGGACCACCTTAAACACCGGGGAGCTGTTTTTT.

This clonotype came up many times. The chain recombines TRBV27 with TRBJ2-7; TRBD2 agrees at 7 bases. The CDR3 has 14 residues. The germline V gene encodes CDR1 MNHEY and CDR2 SMNVEV (reference sequence). The V gene end was trimmed by 4 bases and the J gene end by 2 bases; junction bases not matched to a gene: 5. CDR3 DNA sequence: TGTGCCAGCAGTTCCCAGCGGGATGCCTACGAGCAGTACTTC. Amino acid sequence: CASSSQRDAYEQYF.

This clonotype occurred many times. The chain combines TRBV10-2 with TRBJ2-7; 13 nucleotides agree with TRBD2. Trimming took 6 bases from V and 4 from J; bases not matched to a gene: 6. Germline V gene data show CDR1 as WSHSY and CDR2 as SAAADI. The CDR3 consists of 15 residues. CDR3: CASRKLAGGDYEQYF. CDR3 nucleotides: TGCGCCAGCAGGAAACTAGCGGGAGGGGATTACGAGCAGTACTTC.

This clonotype was counted a few times. This chain connects TRBV7-9 to TRBJ1-5, with D perhaps matching TRBD1 (5 bases). CDR1 is SEHNR, CDR2 FQNEAQ, per germline (reference sequence). CDR3 length: 14 amino acids. Trimming took off 5 bases at V and 0 bases at J, with 8 bases between the two ends. The chain's CDR3 is CASSAGYSNQPQHF. The DNA for the CDR3 is TGTGCCAGCAGCGCAGGGTATAGCAATCAGCCCCAGCATTTT.

The rearrangement links TRBV3-1 to TRBJ2-3, with TRBD1 matching over 11 bases. The CDR3 runs 15 residues. The germline V gene encodes CDR1 LGHDT and CDR2 YNNKEL (reference sequence). J lost 7 bases, V lost 0 bases, and 3 bases had no gene match. CDR3 sequence reads: CASSQDRDRGYTQYF. CDR3 in DNA: TGTGCCAGCAGCCAAGATAGGGACAGGGGGTATACGCAGTATTTT.

This clonotype was observed at least ten times. This chain joins TRBV5-1 and TRBJ2-2; tentatively, D is TRBD2 (6 bases). The ends were cut back, 4 bases at V and 4 bases at J, with 14 bases in the middle. Germline CDR1 and CDR2: SGHRS and YFSETQ. The length of the CDR3 is 15 residues. CDR3 coding DNA: TGCGCCAGCAGCGGCACCGGGAGTGGCACCGGGGAGCTGTTTTTT. Its translation: CASSGTGSGTGELFF.

The rearrangement links TRBV5-1 to TRBJ1-1; D not certain. The CDR3 totals 15 residues. Deletions cut 2 bases from V and 1 base from J, with 12 bases between. Germline CDR1 reads SGHRS; CDR2 reads YFSETQ. The CDR3 DNA reads as TGCGCCAGCAGCTTCGATAGGAGGGCGAACACTGAAGCTTTCTTT. It specifies CASSFDRRANTEAFF. Drawing the rest from reference TRBV5-1 and TRBJ1-1, the complete variable domain is KAGVTQTPRYLIKTRGQQVTLSCSPISGHRSVSWYQQTPGQGLQFLFEYFSETQRNKGNFPGRFSGRQFSNSRSEMNVSTLELGDSALYLCASSFDRRANTEAFFGQGTRLTVV.

Many counts were recorded for this clonotype. V gene TRBV7-2 combines with J gene TRBJ2-3; 10 bases are shared with TRBD2. Germline V CDR1 and CDR2: SGHTA, FQGNSA. The CDR3 has 16 amino acids. V lost 2 bases and J lost 3; bases outside the gene matches: 5. CDR3 nucleotides: TGTGCCAGCAGCTTATCTTCTAGCGGGAGTACAGATACGCAGTATTTT. Translation gives CASSLSSSGSTDTQYF.

This clonotype was picked up a small number of times. This chain links TRBV14 with TRBJ2-3; 10 bases are a match to TRBD2. J was trimmed by 6 bases and V by 2 bases; bases with no gene match: 5. The germline V gene has CDR1 SGHDN and CDR2 FVKESK. The CDR3 covers 15 residues. The CDR3, as DNA: TGTGCCAGCAGCCAACGCCTAGCGGGAGTGGATACGCAGTATTTT. Translation gives CASSQRLAGVDTQYF.